The T cell receptor (beta chain) under discussion was sequenced for a study of T cells in pancreatic ductal adenocarcinoma. V lost 5 bases and J 0 bases, leaving 13 bases between the germline ends. This CDR3 contains 15 residues. Looked up from germline, CDR1 is SGHTA and CDR2 is FQGNSA. A word on this clone: The target antigen is unknown.

No neoadjuvant therapy was given to the selected pancreatic ductal adenocarcinoma patients before their surgery. Repertoires were generated with immunoSEQ multiplex PCR, while TCRdb's copy carries only in-frame clones and drops some. The sample lists about 4,800 clones, roughly three quarters occurring once. Study-wide results and caveats: Blood clonality (roughly 0.072) did not differ significantly from tumor (about 0.11). Tumors hold more CD45RO+ effector T cells, which may bias toward lower diversity.

The TCR sequence derives from a human donor with pancreatic ductal adenocarcinoma. The donor label of this sample is uncertain. Sample: pancreatic tumor tissue. The chain employs TRBV7-2 and TRBJ1-2; perhaps TRBD1 as D (6 bases). CDR3 coding DNA: TGTGCCAGCAGCGTAGGGGGTGGGCCTAACTATGGCTACACCTTC. The encoded protein is CASSVGGGPNYGYTF.